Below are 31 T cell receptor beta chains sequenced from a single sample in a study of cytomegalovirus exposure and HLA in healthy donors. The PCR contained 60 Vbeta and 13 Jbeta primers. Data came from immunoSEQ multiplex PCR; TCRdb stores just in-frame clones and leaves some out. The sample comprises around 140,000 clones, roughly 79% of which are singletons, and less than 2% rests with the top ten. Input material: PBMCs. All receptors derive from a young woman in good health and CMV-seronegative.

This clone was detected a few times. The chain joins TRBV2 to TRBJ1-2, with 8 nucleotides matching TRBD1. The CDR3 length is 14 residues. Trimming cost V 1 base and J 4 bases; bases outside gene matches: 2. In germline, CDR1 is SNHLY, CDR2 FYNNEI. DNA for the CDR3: TGTGCCAGCAGTGAAGGGGGACAGGTCTATGGCTACACCTTC. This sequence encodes CASSEGGQVYGYTF.

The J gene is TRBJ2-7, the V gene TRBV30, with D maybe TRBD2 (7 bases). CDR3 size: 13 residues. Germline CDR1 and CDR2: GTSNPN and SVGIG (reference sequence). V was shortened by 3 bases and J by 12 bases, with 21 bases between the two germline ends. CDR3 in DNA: TGTGCCTGGAGCGACGGGGGGCGGAACGTACGGTACTTC. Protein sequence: CAWSDGGRNVRYF.

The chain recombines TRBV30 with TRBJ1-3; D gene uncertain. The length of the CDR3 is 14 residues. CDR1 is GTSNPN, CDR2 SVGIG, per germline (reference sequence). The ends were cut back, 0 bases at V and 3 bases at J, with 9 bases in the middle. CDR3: CAWSVLSFGNTIYF. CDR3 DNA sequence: TGTGCCTGGAGTGTACTGAGTTTTGGAAACACCATATATTTT.

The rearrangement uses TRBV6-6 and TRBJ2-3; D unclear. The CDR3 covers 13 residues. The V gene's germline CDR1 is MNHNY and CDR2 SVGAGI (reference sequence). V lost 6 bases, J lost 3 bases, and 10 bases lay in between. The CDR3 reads CASRSSSTDTQYF. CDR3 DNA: TGTGCCAGCAGGTCAAGTAGTACAGATACGCAGTATTTT.

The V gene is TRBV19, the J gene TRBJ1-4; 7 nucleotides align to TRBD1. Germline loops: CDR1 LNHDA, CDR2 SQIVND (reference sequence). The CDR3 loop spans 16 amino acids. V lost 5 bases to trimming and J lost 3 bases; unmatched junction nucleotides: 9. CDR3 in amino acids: CASSPRRTGANEKLFF. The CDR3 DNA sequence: TGTGCCAGTAGTCCAAGACGGACAGGAGCTAATGAAAAACTGTTTTTT.

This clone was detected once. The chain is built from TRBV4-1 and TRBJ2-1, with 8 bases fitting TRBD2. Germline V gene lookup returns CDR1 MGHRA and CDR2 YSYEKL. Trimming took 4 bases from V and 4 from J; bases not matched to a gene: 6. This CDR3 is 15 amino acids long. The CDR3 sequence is CASSPGLVGYNEQFF. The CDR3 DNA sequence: TGCGCCAGCAGCCCGGGACTAGTAGGATACAATGAGCAGTTCTTC.

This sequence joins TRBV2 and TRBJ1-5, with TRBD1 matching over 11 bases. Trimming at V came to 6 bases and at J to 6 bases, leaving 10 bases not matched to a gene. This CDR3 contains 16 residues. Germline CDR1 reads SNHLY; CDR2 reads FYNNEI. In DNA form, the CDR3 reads TGTGCCAGCAGCCTACGGGGGACAGGGGGAGGTCAGCCCCAGCATTTT. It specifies CASSLRGTGGGQPQHF.

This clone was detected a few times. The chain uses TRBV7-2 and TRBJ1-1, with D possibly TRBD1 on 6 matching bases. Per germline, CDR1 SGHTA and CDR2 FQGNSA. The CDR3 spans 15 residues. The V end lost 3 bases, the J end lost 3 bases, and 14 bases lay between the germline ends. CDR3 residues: CASSFSRDTDTEAFF. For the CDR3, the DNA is TGTGCCAGCAGCTTCTCCCGGGACACGGACACTGAAGCTTTCTTT.

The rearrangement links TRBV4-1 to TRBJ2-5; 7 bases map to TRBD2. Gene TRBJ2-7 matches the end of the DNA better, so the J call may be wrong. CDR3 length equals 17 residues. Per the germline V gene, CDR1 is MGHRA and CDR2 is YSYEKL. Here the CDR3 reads CASSQELAGVGSYEQYF. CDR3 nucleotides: TGCGCCAGCAGCCAAGAATTGGCGGGAGTAGGGTCGTACGAGCAGTACTTC.

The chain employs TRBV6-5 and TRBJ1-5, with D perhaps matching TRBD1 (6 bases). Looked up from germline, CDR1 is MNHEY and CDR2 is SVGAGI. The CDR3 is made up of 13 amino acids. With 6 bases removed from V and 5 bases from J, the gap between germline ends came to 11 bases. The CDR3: CASSRDKYQPQHF. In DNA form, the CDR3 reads TGTGCCAGCAGCCGGGACAAGTATCAGCCCCAGCATTTT.

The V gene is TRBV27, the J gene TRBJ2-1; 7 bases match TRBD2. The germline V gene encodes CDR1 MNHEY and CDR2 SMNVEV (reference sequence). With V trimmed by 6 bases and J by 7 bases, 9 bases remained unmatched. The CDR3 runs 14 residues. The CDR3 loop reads CASRRETSRNEQFF. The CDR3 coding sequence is TGTGCCAGCAGGCGGGAGACAAGCCGGAATGAGCAGTTCTTC.

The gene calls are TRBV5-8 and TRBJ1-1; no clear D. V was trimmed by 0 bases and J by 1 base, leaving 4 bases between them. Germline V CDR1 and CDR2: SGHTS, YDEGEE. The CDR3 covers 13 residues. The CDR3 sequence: CASSLDRNTEAFF. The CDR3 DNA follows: TGTGCCAGCAGCTTGGACAGGAACACTGAAGCTTTCTTT.

The CDR3 sequence: CASAGTTSSGELFF. The DNA for the CDR3 is TGCGCCAGCGCCGGGACTACCTCGAGCGGGGAGCTGTTTTTT. The chain carries TRBV5-1 and TRBJ2-2; 7 bases line up with TRBD2. Looked up from germline, CDR1 is SGHRS and CDR2 is YFSETQ. Germline trimming cut 7 bases from V and 7 bases from J; bases unmatched to any gene: 10. The CDR3 totals 14 residues.

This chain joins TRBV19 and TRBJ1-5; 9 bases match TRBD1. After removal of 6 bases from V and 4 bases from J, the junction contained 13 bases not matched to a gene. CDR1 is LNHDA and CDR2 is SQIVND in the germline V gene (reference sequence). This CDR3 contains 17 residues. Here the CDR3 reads CASSYGLLTGGNQPQHF. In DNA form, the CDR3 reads TGTGCCAGTAGCTACGGACTCTTGACAGGGGGGAATCAGCCCCAGCATTTT.

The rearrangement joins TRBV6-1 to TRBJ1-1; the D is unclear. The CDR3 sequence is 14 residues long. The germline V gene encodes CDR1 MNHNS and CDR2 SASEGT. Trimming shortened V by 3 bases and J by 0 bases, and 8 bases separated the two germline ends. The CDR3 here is CASSETLMNTEAFF. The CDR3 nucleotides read TGTGCCAGCAGTGAGACACTGATGAACACTGAAGCTTTCTTT.

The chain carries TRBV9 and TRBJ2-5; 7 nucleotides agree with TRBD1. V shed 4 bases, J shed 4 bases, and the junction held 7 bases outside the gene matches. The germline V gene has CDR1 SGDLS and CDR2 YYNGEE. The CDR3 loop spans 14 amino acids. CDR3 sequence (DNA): TGTGCCAGCAGCCCCCGGGACAGAAGAGAGACCCAGTACTTC. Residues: CASSPRDRRETQYF. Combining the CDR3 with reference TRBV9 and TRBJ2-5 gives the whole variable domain DSGVTQTPKHLITATGQRVTLRCSPRSGDLSVYWYQQSLDQGLQFLIQYYNGEERAKGNILERFSAQQFPDLHSELNLSSLELGDSALYFCASSPRDRRETQYFGPGTRLLVL.

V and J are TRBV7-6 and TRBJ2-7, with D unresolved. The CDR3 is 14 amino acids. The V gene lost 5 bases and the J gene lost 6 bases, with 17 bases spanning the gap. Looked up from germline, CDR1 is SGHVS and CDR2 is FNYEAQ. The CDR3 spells CASSPADTLGEQYF. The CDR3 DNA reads TGTGCCAGCAGCCCCGCTGATACTCTAGGCGAGCAGTACTTC.

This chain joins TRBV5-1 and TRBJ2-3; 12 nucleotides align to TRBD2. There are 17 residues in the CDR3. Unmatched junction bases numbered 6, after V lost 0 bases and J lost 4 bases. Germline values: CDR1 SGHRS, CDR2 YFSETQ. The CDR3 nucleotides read TGCGCCAGCAGCTTGGCCGGGCTAGCGGGGGGGTCAGATACGCAGTATTTT. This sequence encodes CASSLAGLAGGSDTQYF.

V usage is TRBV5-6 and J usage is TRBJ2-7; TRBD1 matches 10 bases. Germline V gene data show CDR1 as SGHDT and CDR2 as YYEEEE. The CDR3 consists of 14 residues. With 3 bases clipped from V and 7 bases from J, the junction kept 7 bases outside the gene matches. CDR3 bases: TGTGCCAGCAGCTACCGGGACAGGGGAGGGGAGCAGTACTTC. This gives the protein CASSYRDRGGEQYF.

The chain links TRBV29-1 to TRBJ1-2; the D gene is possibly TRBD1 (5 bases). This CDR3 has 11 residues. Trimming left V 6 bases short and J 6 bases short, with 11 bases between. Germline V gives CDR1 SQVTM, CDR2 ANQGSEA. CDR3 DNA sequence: TGCAGCGTGCGGTGGGGGGATGGCTACACCTTC. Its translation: CSVRWGDGYTF.

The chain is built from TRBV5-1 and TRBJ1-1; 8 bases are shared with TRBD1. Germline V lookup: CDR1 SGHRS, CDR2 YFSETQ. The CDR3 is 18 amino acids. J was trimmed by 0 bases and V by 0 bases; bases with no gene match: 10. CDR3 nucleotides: TGCGCCAGCAGCTTGGGGGACAGGCGCAGTCCTGTGAACACTGAAGCTTTCTTT. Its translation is CASSLGDRRSPVNTEAFF.

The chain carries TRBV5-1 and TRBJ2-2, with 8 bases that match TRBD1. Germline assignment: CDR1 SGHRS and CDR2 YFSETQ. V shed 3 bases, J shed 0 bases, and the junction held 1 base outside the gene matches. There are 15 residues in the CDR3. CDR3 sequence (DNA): TGCGCCAGCAGCTCACAGGGGGCGAACACCGGGGAGCTGTTTTTT. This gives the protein CASSSQGANTGELFF.

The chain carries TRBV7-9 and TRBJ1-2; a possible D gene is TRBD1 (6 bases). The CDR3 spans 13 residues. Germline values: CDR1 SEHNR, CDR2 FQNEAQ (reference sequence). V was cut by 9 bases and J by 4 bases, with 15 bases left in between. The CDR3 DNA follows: TGTGCCAGTGAGAAGGGACAATCCTATGGCTACACCTTC. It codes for CASEKGQSYGYTF.

CDR3 sequence: CASRAGQSTQPQHF. In DNA, the CDR3 is TGTGCCAGCAGGGCTGGACAATCGACTCAGCCCCAGCATTTT. J is TRBJ1-5 and V is TRBV2; tentative D call: TRBD1 (5 bases). Germline CDR1 reads SNHLY; CDR2 reads FYNNEI. The V end lost 6 bases, the J end lost 6 bases, and 15 bases lay between the germline ends. The CDR3 has 14 amino acids.

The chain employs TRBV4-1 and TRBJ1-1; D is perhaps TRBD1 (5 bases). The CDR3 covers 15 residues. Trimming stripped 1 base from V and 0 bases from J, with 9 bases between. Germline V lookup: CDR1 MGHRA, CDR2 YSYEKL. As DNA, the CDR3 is TGCGCCAGCAGCCAAGGGGGGAGGCTGAACACTGAAGCTTTCTTT. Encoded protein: CASSQGGRLNTEAFF.

CDR3 bases: TGTGCCAGCAGTGGACAGCCAGTTGATCAGCCCCAGCATTTT. It yields the protein CASSGQPVDQPQHF. The J gene is TRBJ1-5, the V gene TRBV6-1; D perhaps matches TRBD1 (5 bases). The germline V gene has CDR1 MNHNS and CDR2 SASEGT. The CDR3 totals 14 residues. Deletions cut 4 bases from V and 5 bases from J, with 12 bases between.

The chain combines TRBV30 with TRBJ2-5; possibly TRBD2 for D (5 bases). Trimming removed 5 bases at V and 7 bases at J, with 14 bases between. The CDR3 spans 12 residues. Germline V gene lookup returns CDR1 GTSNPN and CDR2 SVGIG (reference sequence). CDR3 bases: TGTGCCTGGGATCGGGGTCCGGGGACCCAGTACTTC. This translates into CAWDRGPGTQYF.

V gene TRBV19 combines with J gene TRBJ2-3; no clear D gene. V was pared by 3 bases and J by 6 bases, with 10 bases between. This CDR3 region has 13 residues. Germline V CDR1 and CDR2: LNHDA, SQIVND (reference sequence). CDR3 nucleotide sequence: TGTGCCAGTAGTATGAGCGTAGAGGATACGCAGTATTTT. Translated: CASSMSVEDTQYF.

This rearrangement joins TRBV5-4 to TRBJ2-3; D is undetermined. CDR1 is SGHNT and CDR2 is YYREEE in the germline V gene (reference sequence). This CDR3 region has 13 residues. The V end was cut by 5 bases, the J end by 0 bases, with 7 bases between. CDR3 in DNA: TGTGCCAGCAGGCAGGCTAGCACAGATACGCAGTATTTT. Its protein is CASRQASTDTQYF.

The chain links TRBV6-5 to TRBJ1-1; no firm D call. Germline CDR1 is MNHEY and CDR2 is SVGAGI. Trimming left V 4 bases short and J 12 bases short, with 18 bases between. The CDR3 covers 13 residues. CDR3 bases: TGTGCCAGCAGTTCCCCTCGCGGCCTAGGTACTTTCTTT. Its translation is CASSSPRGLGTFF.

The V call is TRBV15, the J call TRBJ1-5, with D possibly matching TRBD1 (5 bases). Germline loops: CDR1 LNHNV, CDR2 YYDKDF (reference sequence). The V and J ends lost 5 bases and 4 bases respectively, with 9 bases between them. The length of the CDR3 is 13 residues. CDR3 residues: CATSWTSNQPQHF. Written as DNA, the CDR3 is TGTGCCACCAGCTGGACATCGAATCAGCCCCAGCATTTT.